The 16 T cell receptor beta chains below come from one sample, sequenced in a study of shared clonotypes between healthy human individuals. Using immunoSEQ multiplex PCR, the repertoire was profiled, and TCRdb retains in-frame clones only, with some absent. Of some 1,400,000 clones listed, 95% to 97% are singletons. The sample consisted of naive CD4+ T cells sorted from blood. The subset was: CD45RA+ positively selected. The receptor source for this set is a young man in good health.

This chain links TRBV30 with TRBJ1-1, with no clear D. V lost 0 bases to trimming and J lost 9 bases, with 8 bases between them. This CDR3 region has 11 residues. Germline V gene sequence: CDR1 GTSNPN, CDR2 SVGIG (reference sequence). The CDR3 spells CAWSVLKKAFF. In DNA form, the CDR3 reads TGTGCCTGGAGTGTATTGAAAAAAGCTTTCTTT.

This chain connects TRBV10-2 to TRBJ2-2, with a tentative D call TRBD1 (5 bases). Trimming took off 8 bases at V and 3 bases at J, with 10 bases between the two ends. Germline CDR1 reads WSHSY; CDR2 reads SAAADI. This CDR3 is built from 13 residues. CDR3 residues: CASAGHYTGELFF. DNA for the CDR3: TGCGCCAGCGCAGGACACTACACCGGGGAGCTGTTTTTT.

The chain employs TRBV7-2 and TRBJ2-5; 7 bases agree with TRBD1. Germline V gene sequence: CDR1 SGHTA, CDR2 FQGNSA. J was trimmed by 2 bases and V by 5 bases; bases with no gene match: 11. The CDR3 is 16 residues long. The CDR3 DNA reads as TGTGCCAGCAGCCTCTCAACAGGGGACAGTCAAGAGACCCAGTACTTC. This gives the protein CASSLSTGDSQETQYF.

The V call is TRBV9, the J call TRBJ1-3; D ambiguous. From germline, CDR1 is SGDLS and CDR2 YYNGEE. V gave up 0 bases and J gave up 0 bases, with 7 bases separating them. This CDR3 comprises 15 residues. CDR3 protein: CASSVEPHSGNTIYF. The CDR3, as DNA: TGTGCCAGCAGCGTAGAACCCCACTCTGGAAACACCATATATTTT.

The chain uses TRBV7-6 and TRBJ2-3; tentative D call: TRBD1 (5 bases). V lost 5 bases, J lost 5 bases, and 11 bases lay in between. The CDR3 runs 13 residues. CDR1 is SGHVS and CDR2 is FNYEAQ in the germline V gene. The CDR3 DNA reads as TGTGCCAGCAGCCCGAGACAGCTAGATACGCAGTATTTT. Encoded protein: CASSPRQLDTQYF.

This clone was counted once. This rearrangement joins TRBV28 to TRBJ2-1; D remains unclear. The CDR3 totals 12 residues. V shed 6 bases and J shed 6 bases, with 9 bases lying between them. The germline V gene encodes CDR1 MDHEN and CDR2 SYDVKM. The CDR3 spells CASRDGPNEQFF. For the CDR3, the DNA is TGTGCCAGCAGGGACGGGCCCAATGAGCAGTTCTTC.

For this clone: A much larger clone sits a single nucleotide away, making a read error possible. Different DNA sequences within this sample yield the same CDR3. The chain joins TRBV5-1 to TRBJ1-1; the match to TRBD1 covers 7 bases. Germline V gives CDR1 SGHRS, CDR2 YFSETQ. The CDR3 has 14 residues. Trimming removed 4 bases from V and 2 bases from J; junction bases left unmatched: 5. The CDR3: CASSPGQPNTEAFF. DNA for the CDR3: TGCGCCAGCAGCCCGGGACAGCCCAACACTGAAGCTTTCTTT. The complete variable domain, with remaining parts taken from reference TRBV5-1 and TRBJ1-1, reads KAGVTQTPRYLIKTRGQQVTLSCSPISGHRSVSWYQQTPGQGLQFLFEYFSETQRNKGNFPGRFSGRQFSNSRSEMNVSTLELGDSALYLCASSPGQPNTEAFFGQGTRLTVV.

V and J are TRBV19 and TRBJ2-3, with TRBD2 as a possible D gene (5 bases). CDR1 is LNHDA, CDR2 SQIVND, per germline (reference sequence). The CDR3 spans 15 residues. V lost 2 bases and J 1 base, leaving 10 bases between the germline ends. The DNA of the CDR3 is TGTGCCAGTAGTATAACCCTAGCCGGCACAGATACGCAGTATTTT. It translates to CASSITLAGTDTQYF. The complete variable domain, with remaining parts taken from reference TRBV19 and TRBJ2-3, reads DGGITQSPKYLFRKEGQNVTLSCEQNLNHDAMYWYRQDPGQGLRLIYYSQIVNDFQKGDIAEGYSVSREKKESFPLTVTSAQKNPTAFYLCASSITLAGTDTQYFGPGTRLTVL.

The chain recombines TRBV6-6 with TRBJ2-3, with D maybe TRBD2 (5 bases). Per the germline V gene, CDR1 is MNHNY and CDR2 is SVGAGI (reference sequence). The CDR3 runs 12 residues. V lost 6 bases to trimming and J lost 6 bases, with 10 bases between them. The CDR3: CASSQERDTQYF. The CDR3 coding sequence is TGTGCCAGCAGCCAAGAGCGGGATACGCAGTATTTT.

The chain is built from TRBV28 and TRBJ2-1; 7 bases align to TRBD2. V shed 6 bases, J shed 10 bases, and the junction held 15 bases outside the gene matches. Germline assignment: CDR1 MDHEN and CDR2 SYDVKM. The CDR3 runs to 15 residues. Here the CDR3 reads CASSPGGGVRGEQFF. Written as DNA, the CDR3 is TGTGCCAGCAGCCCGGGGGGTGGTGTCCGCGGGGAGCAGTTCTTC. Full variable domain (remainder filled in from reference TRBV28 and TRBJ2-1): DVKVTQSSRYLVKRTGEKVFLECVQDMDHENMFWYRQDPGLGLRLIYFSYDVKMKEKGDIPEGYSVSREKKERFSLILESASTNQTSMYLCASSPGGGVRGEQFFGPGTRLTVL.

The V gene is TRBV29-1, the J gene TRBJ2-5; D gene unclear. The V and J ends lost 5 bases and 5 bases respectively, with 9 bases between them. The CDR3 is 11 amino acids. From germline, CDR1 is SQVTM and CDR2 ANQGSEA. For the CDR3, the DNA is TGCAGCGTTCTTCATAGGGAGACCCAGTACTTC. This encodes CSVLHRETQYF.

V and J are TRBV18 and TRBJ2-7; possibly TRBD1 or TRBD2 for D (6 bases each). The CDR3 loop spans 14 amino acids. Germline assignment: CDR1 KGHSH and CDR2 LQKENI. Trimming stripped 6 bases from V and 3 bases from J, with 15 bases between. The CDR3 DNA follows: TGTGCCAGCTCCGGGGGCAGGGCAAACTACGAGCAGTACTTC. This gives the protein CASSGGRANYEQYF.

The table lists this clone with a count of one. The chain recombines TRBV5-1 with TRBJ2-1; D gene unclear. Germline V gene sequence: CDR1 SGHRS, CDR2 YFSETQ. This CDR3 is built from 15 residues. The V end was cut by 1 base, the J end by 1 base, with 9 bases between. The CDR3 protein is CASSLLQESYNEQFF. In DNA, the CDR3 is TGCGCCAGCAGCTTGTTGCAGGAATCCTACAATGAGCAGTTCTTC.

This chain joins TRBV6-4 and TRBJ2-2; D might be TRBD1 or TRBD2, each matching 5 bases. Germline V gene lookup returns CDR1 MRHNA and CDR2 SNTAGT. The CDR3 loop spans 17 amino acids. Trimming took 0 bases from V and 7 from J, leaving 18 bases between them. The CDR3 reads CASSDSVLWGRHGELFF. The CDR3 nucleotides are TGTGCCAGCAGTGACTCGGTCTTATGGGGACGGCACGGGGAGCTGTTTTTT.

The J gene is TRBJ1-5, the V gene TRBV2; a weak D match, TRBD1 (5 bases). The CDR3 totals 17 residues. Between the trimmed V and J ends, which lost 6 bases and 0 bases, there was a span of 18 bases. From germline, CDR1 is SNHLY and CDR2 FYNNEI. The CDR3 spells CASRGEGSGLSNQPQHF. The DNA of the CDR3 is TGTGCCAGCAGGGGGGAAGGTTCGGGCCTTAGCAATCAGCCCCAGCATTTT.

This rearrangement joins TRBV27 to TRBJ2-7; TRBD1 or TRBD2 may be the D gene (5 bases each). Germline V CDR1 and CDR2: MNHEY, SMNVEV (reference sequence). This CDR3 has 12 amino acids. Trimming left V 4 bases short and J 7 bases short, with 11 bases between. The DNA of the CDR3 is TGTGCCAGCAGTTGGCCGGGGCGGGAGCAGTACTTC. Its translation is CASSWPGREQYF.